The rows below give T cell receptor beta chains drawn from one sample of a study of T cells in Graves' hyperthyroidism and ophthalmopathy. TCRdb ran MiXCR on the multiplex PCR reads and lists one entry per CDR3 protein. The sample consists of about 360,000 distinct CDR3 sequences, about 13% of them appearing once. The sample taken for sequencing was blood. The receptor set was obtained from a woman aged 18-29 years with Graves' hyperthyroidism. Both conserved end residues are part of each CDR3. A D gene is named only where the DNA matches it firmly. Rows give clone size only sometimes, using once, few, many, or a class for an expanded clone.

TRBV28	TRBJ1-1	15	.	many	CASSFRGGVYTEAFF	TGTGCCAGCAGTTTTAGGGGGGGGGTCTACACTGAAGCTTTCTTT
TRBV20-1	TRBJ2-1	15	TRBD2	.	CSAQTGLAGYNEQFF	TGCAGTGCTCAAACGGGACTAGCGGGTTACAATGAGCAGTTCTTT
TRBV14	TRBJ2-1	18	TRBD2	.	CASSQEYLAGVGANEQFF	TGTGCCAGCAGCCAAGAGTATCTAGCGGGAGTCGGGGCAAATGAGCAGTTCTTC
TRBV7-8	TRBJ2-3	15	.	many	CASAARRVSTDTQYF	TGTGCCAGCGCCGCTCGACGGGTGAGCACAGATACGCAGTATTTT
TRBV7-2	TRBJ2-3	15	.	many	CASSPQYLTTDTQYF	TGTGCCAGCAGCCCCCAGTATCTAACCACAGATACGCAGTATTTT
TRBV20-1	TRBJ2-5	18	TRBD2	many	CSARDTLAGVIPKETQYF	TGCAGTGCTAGAGATACACTAGCGGGGGTTATACCAAAAGAGACCCAGTACTTC
TRBV20-1	TRBJ1-1	13	.	many	CSASGRRVTEAFF	TGCAGTGCTAGCGGTAGGAGGGTTACTGAAGCTTTCTTT
TRBV18	TRBJ1-1	12	.	many	CASSPEGLEAFF	TGTGCCAGCTCACCCGAGGGACTTGAAGCTTTCTTT
TRBV2	TRBJ2-7	15	TRBD2	.	CASRTGLADSYEQYF	TGTGCCAGCAGGACGGGACTAGCAGATTCCTACGAGCAGTACTTC
TRBV7-2	TRBJ1-1	15	.	few	CASNWVAAANTEAFF	TGTGCCAGCAACTGGGTGGCGGCCGCGAACACTGAAGCTTTCTTT
TRBV27	TRBJ1-2	13	TRBD1	few	CASSSTGEGGYTF	TGTGCCAGCAGTTCAACAGGGGAGGGGGGCTACACCTTC
TRBV5-1	TRBJ2-3	15	.	many	CASSSDVLRADTQYF	TGCGCCAGCAGCTCTGACGTTCTTAGGGCAGATACGCAGTATTTT
TRBV28	TRBJ1-5	14	.	many	CASCRDGGNQPQHF	TGTGCCAGCTGTCGCGACGGGGGCAATCAGCCCCAGCATTTT
TRBV3-1	TRBJ1-3	14	.	many	CASSHRGSGNTIYF	TGTGCCAGCAGCCACAGGGGTTCTGGAAACACCATATATTTT
TRBV11-2	TRBJ2-1	17	.	many	CASSLSVSSPLNNEQFF	TGTGCCAGCAGCTTATCCGTCTCTAGCCCCCTTAACAATGAGCAGTTCTTC
TRBV10-3	TRBJ1-5	14	TRBD1	few	CAIGGGTGAQPQHF	TGTGCCATCGGTGGAGGGACAGGGGCTCAGCCCCAGCATTTT
TRBV3-1	TRBJ1-3	15	.	many	CASSSQGLTGNTIYF	TGTGCCAGCAGCTCACAGGGTCTCACTGGAAACACCATATATTTT
TRBV7-9	TRBJ2-5	14	.	many	CASSPWTVSETQYF	TGTGCCAGCAGCCCGTGGACAGTCTCAGAGACCCAGTACTTC
TRBV5-1	TRBJ2-2	17	TRBD2	many	CATRIDLLAGGTGELFF	TGCGCCACCCGGATCGATCTACTAGCGGGAGGTACCGGGGAGCTGTTTTTT
TRBV24-1	TRBJ2-3	15	TRBD1	.	CATSAWDSPTDTQYF	TGTGCCACCAGTGCCTGGGACAGTCCCACAGATACGCAGTATTTT
TRBV27	TRBJ2-1	14	.	many	CASTLQGGYYEQFF	TGTGCCAGCACCCTCCAGGGGGGCTACTATGAGCAGTTCTTC
TRBV2	TRBJ1-1	15	TRBD1	many	CASRSWGQSNTEAFF	TGTGCCAGCAGGAGTTGGGGACAGTCGAACACTGAAGCTTTCTTT
TRBV6-1	TRBJ1-1	14	.	many	CASRRPVMNTEAFF	TGTGCCAGCAGGCGGCCGGTAATGAACACTGAAGCTTTCTTT
TRBV6-1	TRBJ2-2	14	TRBD1	.	CASRRDRDSRELFF	TGTGCCAGCAGAAGGGACAGGGACTCCCGGGAGCTGTTTTTT
TRBV6-2/TRBV6-3	TRBJ2-3	14	.	few	CASSYSNAGLPQYF	TGTGCCAGCAGTTACTCGAACGCCGGACTCCCGCAGTATTTT
TRBV28	TRBJ2-2	15	TRBD2	few	CASNMGGVNTGGLFF	TGTGCCAGCAACATGGGAGGGGTTAACACCGGGGGGCTGTTTTTT
TRBV28	TRBJ2-7	13	TRBD1	many	CASLQGPSYEQYF	TGTGCCAGCTTACAGGGGCCTTCCTACGAGCAGTACTTC
TRBV6-1	TRBJ2-1	18	TRBD1	few	CASTGNPGQGWNNNEQFF	TGTGCCAGCACCGGAAACCCGGGACAGGGTTGGAATAACAATGAGCAGTTCTTC
TRBV6-1	TRBJ1-1	16	.	many	CASSEAVQAWNTEAFF	TGTGCCAGCAGTGAAGCGGTACAGGCGTGGAACACTGAAGCTTTCTTT
TRBV27	TRBJ1-1	14	.	.	CASRSLGGGTEAFF	TGTGCCAGCAGGTCCCTAGGGGGTGGGACTGAAGCTTTCTTT
TRBV19	TRBJ2-5	13	TRBD2	few	CASSADSGETQYF	TGTGCCAGTAGTGCTGATAGCGGGGAGACCCAGTACTTC
TRBV3-1	TRBJ2-5	12	.	many	CASSQVVGTQYF	TGTGCCAGCAGCCAAGTAGTCGGGACCCAGTACTTC
TRBV7-3	TRBJ2-1	14	TRBD1	.	CASSPGTGPWEQFF	TGTGCCAGCAGCCCAGGGACAGGTCCCTGGGAGCAGTTCTTC